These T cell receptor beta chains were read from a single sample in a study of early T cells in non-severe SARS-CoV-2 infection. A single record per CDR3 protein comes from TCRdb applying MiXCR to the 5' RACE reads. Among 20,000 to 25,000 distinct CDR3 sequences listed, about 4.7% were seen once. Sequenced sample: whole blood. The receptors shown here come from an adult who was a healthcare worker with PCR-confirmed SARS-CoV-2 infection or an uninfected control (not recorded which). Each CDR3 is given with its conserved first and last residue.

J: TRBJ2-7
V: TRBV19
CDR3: CASSLSRDRAYEQYF

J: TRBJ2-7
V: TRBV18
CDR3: CASSRGAVTYEQYF

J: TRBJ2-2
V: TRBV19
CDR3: CASSIDRGQHTGELFF

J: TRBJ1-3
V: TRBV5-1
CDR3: CASSEGRTGNTIYF

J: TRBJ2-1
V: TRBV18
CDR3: CASSQDVYNEQFF

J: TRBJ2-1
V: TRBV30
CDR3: CAWSTLGGVTQFF

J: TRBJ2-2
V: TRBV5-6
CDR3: CASSLWELELFF

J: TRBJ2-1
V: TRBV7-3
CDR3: CASSYRTGSNEQFF

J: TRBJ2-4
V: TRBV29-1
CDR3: CSVEDLAIAKNIQYF

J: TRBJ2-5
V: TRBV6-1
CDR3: CASSENSRKETQYF

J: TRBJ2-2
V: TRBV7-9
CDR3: CASSLTANTGELFF

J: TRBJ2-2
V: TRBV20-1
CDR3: CSAREQKRFTGELFF

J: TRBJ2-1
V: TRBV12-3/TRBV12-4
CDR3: CASSLDRGGAINEQFF

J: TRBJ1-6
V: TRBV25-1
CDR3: CASSEYRGMNYNSPLHF

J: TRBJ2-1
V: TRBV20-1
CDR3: CSATTGQGNYNEQFF

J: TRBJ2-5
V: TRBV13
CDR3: CASKVLGETQYF

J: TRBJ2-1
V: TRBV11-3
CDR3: CASSLGQDEQFF

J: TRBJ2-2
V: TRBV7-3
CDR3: CASSPTRTSGGTGELFF

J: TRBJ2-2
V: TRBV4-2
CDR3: CASSQDRLFGVGGGNTGELFF

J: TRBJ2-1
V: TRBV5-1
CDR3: CASSLVPDRNNEQFF

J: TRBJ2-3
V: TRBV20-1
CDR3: CSAIPSDQRGGRDTQYF

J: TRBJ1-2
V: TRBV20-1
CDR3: CSARVWGTDGYTF

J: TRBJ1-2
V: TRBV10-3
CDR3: CAISESRYGYTF

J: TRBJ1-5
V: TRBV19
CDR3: CASSISGGNQPQHF

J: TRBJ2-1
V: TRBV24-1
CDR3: CATSDFRQASEQFF

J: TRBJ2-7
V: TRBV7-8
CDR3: CASSPGERRGNREQYF

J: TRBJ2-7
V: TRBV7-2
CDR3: CASSLGRAAYEQYF

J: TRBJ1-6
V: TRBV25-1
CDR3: CASSEDYLGDSPLHF

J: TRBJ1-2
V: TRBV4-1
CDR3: CASSQARYGYTF

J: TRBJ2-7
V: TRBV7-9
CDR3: CASSLTGNSNEQYF

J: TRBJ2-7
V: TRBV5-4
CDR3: CASSRRSGGVWEQYF

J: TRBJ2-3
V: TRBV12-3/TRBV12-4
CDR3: CASTSMDTDTQYF

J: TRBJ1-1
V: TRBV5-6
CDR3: CASSLTGASTEAFF

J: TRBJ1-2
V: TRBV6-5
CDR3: CASSSPRRSLQGYTF

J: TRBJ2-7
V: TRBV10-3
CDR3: CAISESGQSYEQYF

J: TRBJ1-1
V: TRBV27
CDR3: CASRAQVQNTEASF

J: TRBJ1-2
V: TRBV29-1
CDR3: CSVDDGKANYGYTF

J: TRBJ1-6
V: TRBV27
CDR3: CASSLMWSSYNSPLHF

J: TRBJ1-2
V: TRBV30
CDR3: CAWRVQDRTRRGYTF

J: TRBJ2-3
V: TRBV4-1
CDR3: CASSATERGGADTQYF

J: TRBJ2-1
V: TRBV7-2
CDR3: CASSASTSSYNEQFF

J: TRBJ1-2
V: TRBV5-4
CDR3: CASSLVRGGDYGYTF

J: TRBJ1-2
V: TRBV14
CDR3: CASSHSAGTVYGYTF

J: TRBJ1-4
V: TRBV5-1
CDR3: CASRITGETNEKLFF

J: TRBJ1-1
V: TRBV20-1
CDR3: CSASKGRYTEAFF

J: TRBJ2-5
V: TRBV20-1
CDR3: CSARSDGQGAGETQYF

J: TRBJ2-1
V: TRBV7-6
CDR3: CASSPETAGNNNEQFF